Shown below are 31 T cell receptor beta chains from a single sample sequenced in a study of human thymus T cells. During corrective heart surgery, resections were taken, and the thymus tissue came from them. Here immunoSEQ multiplex PCR was the method, and the copy in TCRdb shows in-frame clones only, minus some. The sample includes 60,000 to 75,000 clones, 95% of them seen just once. The specimen sequenced was thymus tissue. The receptors stem from a girl under two years old with a congenital heart defect but otherwise immunologically healthy.

The genes are TRBV11-2 and TRBJ2-7, with 7 nucleotides matching TRBD2. The germline gives CDR1 SGHAT, CDR2 FQNNGV. The CDR3 covers 13 residues. Unmatched junction bases numbered 6, after V lost 3 bases and J lost 7 bases. CDR3 coding DNA: TGTGCCAGCAGCTTGGAGTGGGGGGGAGAGCAGTACTTC. Amino acids: CASSLEWGGEQYF.

This sequence joins TRBV5-1 and TRBJ2-6; 10 nucleotides line up with TRBD1. Trimming cost V 1 base and J 1 base; bases outside gene matches: 5. CDR1 is SGHRS and CDR2 is YFSETQ in the germline V gene. The CDR3 length is 18 residues. This CDR3 is CASSLNPGQGSGANVLTF. For the CDR3, the DNA is TGCGCCAGCAGCTTGAATCCGGGACAGGGGTCTGGGGCCAACGTCCTGACTTTC.

The rearrangement links TRBV10-3 to TRBJ2-3; 12 nucleotides line up with TRBD2. Trimming took 10 bases from V and 4 from J; bases not matched to a gene: 6. Germline values: CDR1 ENHRY, CDR2 SYGVKD. The CDR3 length is 14 residues. CDR3 residues: CATRTSGTPDTQYF. The CDR3 nucleotides are TGTGCCACCAGGACTAGCGGGACCCCAGATACGCAGTATTTT.

V usage is TRBV7-2 and J usage is TRBJ1-5; D call uncertain. The ends were cut back, 4 bases at V and 3 bases at J, with 7 bases in the middle. CDR3 length: 13 residues. In germline, CDR1 is SGHTA, CDR2 FQGNSA. In nucleotides, the CDR3 is TGTGCCAGCAGCTCAGACAACAATCAGCCCCAGCATTTT. Amino acids: CASSSDNNQPQHF.

The V and J genes are TRBV28 and TRBJ1-1; D remains ambiguous. Per germline, CDR1 MDHEN and CDR2 SYDVKM. Trimming cost V 3 bases and J 1 base, with 24 bases left between them. This CDR3 is 19 amino acids long. The CDR3 bases are TGTGCCAGCAGTTTGCAACGCTCGGGTTCACCCCTCGGGAACACTGAAGCTTTCTTT. It specifies CASSLQRSGSPLGNTEAFF.

In this sample, this clone turned up a few times. The rearrangement uses TRBV15 and TRBJ1-1; D unclear. The CDR3 sequence is 15 residues long. Germline V CDR1 and CDR2: LNHNV, YYDKDF (reference sequence). Trimming left V 3 bases short and J 4 bases short, with 15 bases between. The CDR3 reads CATSRHTGNGTEAFF. CDR3 DNA sequence: TGTGCCACCAGCAGGCACACGGGAAATGGCACTGAAGCTTTCTTT.

The chain uses TRBV5-1 and TRBJ1-1; D may be TRBD1 (6 bases). Between the trimmed V and J ends, which lost 0 bases and 4 bases, there was a span of 10 bases. The CDR3 length is 14 residues. Germline loops: CDR1 SGHRS, CDR2 YFSETQ. This CDR3 reads CASSLARGSTEAFF. The CDR3 bases are TGCGCCAGCAGCTTGGCCAGGGGTAGCACTGAAGCTTTCTTT.

The chain combines TRBV29-1 with TRBJ2-1, with 9 bases lining up with TRBD1. Germline V gives CDR1 SQVTM, CDR2 ANQGSEA. The length of the CDR3 is 14 residues. J lost 5 bases, V lost 6 bases, and 8 bases had no gene match. CDR3 amino acids: CSVPSGQGHNEQFF. The CDR3 nucleotides read TGCAGCGTACCCTCGGGACAGGGCCACAATGAGCAGTTCTTC.

This clone was recorded only once. V and J are TRBV7-3 and TRBJ2-5; D is perhaps TRBD2 (6 bases). CDR1 and CDR2 (germline): SGHTA, FQGTGA. CDR3 length: 17 amino acids. Trimming took 5 bases from V and 1 from J, leaving 20 bases between them. This CDR3 reads CASSKNGGGEIQETQYF. The DNA of the CDR3 is TGTGCCAGCAGCAAAAATGGTGGCGGGGAGATCCAAGAGACCCAGTACTTC.

In this sample, this clone turned up once. The rearrangement links TRBV4-2 to TRBJ2-2, with D unclear. Trimming took 3 bases from V and 7 from J, leaving 12 bases between them. Germline V CDR1 and CDR2: LGHNA, YNFKEQ. CDR3 length: 14 residues. CDR3 bases: TGTGCCAGCAGCCACCCATGGACCGGCGGGGAGCTGTTTTTT. As protein: CASSHPWTGGELFF.

The rearrangement links TRBV7-8 to TRBJ2-7; 11 bases are a match to TRBD2. Germline assignment: CDR1 SGHVS and CDR2 FQNEAQ. The V and J ends lost 1 base and 3 bases, in that order; junction bases with no gene match: 5. The CDR3 covers 16 residues. CDR3 in DNA: TGTGCCAGCAGCTTAGTCGTAGCGGGAGGGCACTACGAGCAGTACTTC. Translating it yields CASSLVVAGGHYEQYF.

This chain uses TRBV4-2 with TRBJ2-7; no firm D call. Looked up from germline, CDR1 is LGHNA and CDR2 is YNFKEQ. V lost 0 bases and J lost 2, with 11 bases in between. The length of the CDR3 is 15 residues. CDR3 nucleotides: TGTGCCAGCAGCCAAGAGGATGTATCGGCCTACGAGCAGTACTTC. Translating gives CASSQEDVSAYEQYF.

The chain joins TRBV6-5 to TRBJ2-7; tentatively, D is TRBD1 or TRBD2 (5 bases each). The CDR3 runs to 13 residues. V was cut by 5 bases and J by 5 bases, with 13 bases left in between. CDR1 and CDR2 from the germline V gene are MNHEY and SVGAGI. The CDR3 bases are TGTGCCAGCAGTGAGGGACCAAACCACGAGCAGTACTTC. Residues: CASSEGPNHEQYF.

This clone appeared a few times. The genes are TRBV9 and TRBJ1-2, with 7 bases identical to TRBD1. The length of the CDR3 is 13 residues. Unmatched junction bases numbered 4, after V lost 5 bases and J lost 3 bases. Per germline, CDR1 SGDLS and CDR2 YYNGEE. In nucleotides, the CDR3 is TGTGCCAGCAGAGCGACAGGGTACTATGGCTACACCTTC. Protein sequence: CASRATGYYGYTF.

V gene TRBV5-4 combines with J gene TRBJ2-7, with D unclear. Trimming took off 1 base at V and 1 base at J, with 9 bases between the two ends. This CDR3 is 14 amino acids long. CDR1 is SGHNT, CDR2 YYREEE, per germline (reference sequence). The DNA for the CDR3 is TGTGCCAGCAGCTTGTTTGGGCTTTCCTACGAGCAGTACTTC. It codes for CASSLFGLSYEQYF.

The V and J genes are TRBV28 and TRBJ2-5, with 15 bases that match TRBD2. The length of the CDR3 is 17 residues. The ends lost 3 bases at V and 5 bases at J; junction bases unmatched: 7. CDR1 and CDR2 from the germline V gene are MDHEN and SYDVKM. CDR3 in DNA: TGTGCCAGCAGTTTGACCCCTGGGACTAGCGGGAGGGAGACCCAGTACTTC. Protein product: CASSLTPGTSGRETQYF.

This chain uses TRBV7-2 with TRBJ2-2; 7 nucleotides align to TRBD2. V gave up 5 bases and J gave up 6 bases; unmatched junction bases: 15. Germline-derived CDR1 and CDR2 are SGHTA and FQGNSA. The CDR3 is 17 residues long. Here the CDR3 DNA reads TGTGCCAGCAGCCAAGAGTCTGGGGGGAGGGCGTCCGGGGAGCTGTTTTTT. Protein: CASSQESGGRASGELFF.

The rearrangement links TRBV5-4 to TRBJ1-1; possibly TRBD1 for D (6 bases). Deletions cut 2 bases from V and 0 bases from J, with 20 bases between. This CDR3 has 18 residues. In germline, CDR1 is SGHNT, CDR2 YYREEE (reference sequence). This CDR3 is CASSFADSEFKMNTEAFF. The CDR3 DNA follows: TGTGCCAGCAGCTTCGCGGACAGCGAGTTTAAAATGAACACTGAAGCTTTCTTT.

This clone was seen only once. This chain joins TRBV5-6 and TRBJ1-3; weak D call: TRBD1 (5 bases). The CDR3 is made up of 16 amino acids. V was clipped by 4 bases and J by 0 bases, with 14 bases between them. The germline V gene has CDR1 SGHDT and CDR2 YYEEEE. This CDR3 reads CASSRPTVNSGNTIYF. CDR3 bases: TGTGCCAGCAGCCGTCCGACAGTCAACTCTGGAAACACCATATATTTT.

The chain uses TRBV6-1 and TRBJ1-5; D gene unclear. The CDR3 consists of 15 residues. V was cut by 4 bases and J by 2 bases, with 12 bases left in between. Germline CDR1 MNHNS, CDR2 SASEGT. For the CDR3, the DNA is TGTGCCAGCAGTGGAACTAATCTCGGCAATCAGCCCCAGCATTTT. It codes for CASSGTNLGNQPQHF.

The rearrangement uses TRBV5-1 and TRBJ2-1; 11 bases match TRBD2. Germline V gene data show CDR1 as SGHRS and CDR2 as YFSETQ. Trimming removed 4 bases from V and 7 bases from J; junction bases left unmatched: 7. The CDR3 consists of 15 residues. CDR3 protein: CASSHGTSGRNEQFF. CDR3 sequence (DNA): TGCGCCAGCAGCCACGGGACTAGCGGCCGTAATGAGCAGTTCTTC.

The rearrangement links TRBV7-6 to TRBJ2-2, with D uncertain. This CDR3 contains 16 residues. Between the trimmed V and J ends, which lost 1 base and 1 base, there was a span of 10 bases. CDR1 is SGHVS, CDR2 FNYEAQ, per germline. The CDR3 region is CASSLGVFQNTGELFF. The CDR3 bases are TGTGCCAGCAGCTTAGGTGTCTTCCAGAACACCGGGGAGCTGTTTTTT. Drawing the rest from reference TRBV7-6 and TRBJ2-2, the complete variable domain is GAGVSQSPRYKVTKRGQDVALRCDPISGHVSLYWYRQALGQGPEFLTYFNYEAQQDKSGLPNDRFSAERPEGSISTLTIQRTEQRDSAMYRCASSLGVFQNTGELFFGEGSRLTVL.

The chain has TRBV6-5 and TRBJ1-1; D is possibly TRBD1 (5 bases). Germline V gives CDR1 MNHEY, CDR2 SVGAGI. This CDR3 spans 16 amino acids. V was pared by 3 bases and J by 2 bases, with 16 bases between. The DNA of the CDR3 is TGTGCCAGCAGTTATAATCCCGGGACGGCCAACACTGAAGCTTTCTTT. This translates into CASSYNPGTANTEAFF.

The chain carries TRBV7-2 and TRBJ2-4; 13 positions match TRBD2. From germline, CDR1 is SGHTA and CDR2 FQGNSA. The V segment lost 1 base and the J segment 1 base; nucleotides outside the gene matches: 7. The CDR3 is made up of 19 amino acids. The chain's CDR3 is CASSLETSGRGVAKNIQYF. DNA of the CDR3: TGTGCCAGCAGCTTAGAAACTAGCGGGAGGGGTGTCGCCAAAAACATTCAGTACTTC. The entire variable domain, with the rest obtained from reference TRBV7-2 and TRBJ2-4, is as follows: GAGVSQSPSNKVTEKGKDVELRCDPISGHTALYWYRQSLGQGLEFLIYFQGNSAPDKSGLPSDRFSAERTGGSVSTLTIQRTQQEDSAVYLCASSLETSGRGVAKNIQYFGAGTRLSVL.

The CDR3 loop is CASSYSSGRALEQYF. The CDR3 nucleotides read TGTGCCAGCAGTTACTCGAGCGGCAGGGCCTTGGAGCAGTACTTC. The rearrangement uses TRBV6-6 and TRBJ2-7, with D perhaps given as TRBD1 or TRBD2 (5 bases each). Trimming took off 0 bases at V and 7 bases at J, with 16 bases between the two ends. Looked up from germline, CDR1 is MNHNY and CDR2 is SVGAGI (reference sequence). The CDR3 runs 15 residues.

The CDR3 sequence is CASSESGPVKAFF. The CDR3 nucleotides read TGTGCCAGCAGTGAATCTGGGCCTGTAAAAGCTTTCTTT. The rearrangement uses TRBV25-1 and TRBJ1-1; D gene ambiguous. V gave up 1 base and J gave up 9 bases, with 12 bases separating them. In germline, CDR1 is MGHDK, CDR2 SYGVNS. This CDR3 has 13 residues.

V gene TRBV12-5 combines with J gene TRBJ2-7; 8 nucleotides align to TRBD2. There are 14 residues in the CDR3. Germline-derived CDR1 and CDR2 are LGHNT and FRNRAP. V trimming: 6 bases; J trimming: 3 bases; junction bases outside the gene matches: 7. The CDR3: CASGRTSTFYEQYF. For the CDR3, the DNA is TGTGCTAGTGGGCGGACTAGCACTTTCTACGAGCAGTACTTC.

The chain employs TRBV19 and TRBJ2-3; D perhaps matches TRBD1 (6 bases). Trimming cost V 0 bases and J 5 bases, with 24 bases left between them. CDR1 and CDR2 from the germline V gene are LNHDA and SQIVND (reference sequence). The CDR3 is made up of 19 amino acids. CDR3 in amino acids: CASSIDRSLCRGDGDTQYF. The DNA for the CDR3 is TGTGCCAGTAGTATAGACCGATCTCTGTGCAGGGGAGATGGAGATACGCAGTATTTT.

This sequence joins TRBV28 and TRBJ1-5; no clear D gene. The ends were cut back, 11 bases at V and 0 bases at J, with 8 bases in the middle. CDR3 length: 12 residues. CDR1 is MDHEN, CDR2 SYDVKM, per germline. The CDR3 reads CASTTSNQPQHF. CDR3 nucleotide sequence: TGTGCCTCCACCACTAGCAATCAGCCCCAGCATTTT.

This clone has a single count. The chain links TRBV5-5 to TRBJ2-1, with TRBD1 identical over 7 bases. This CDR3 contains 17 residues. Looked up from germline, CDR1 is SGHKS and CDR2 is YYEKEE (reference sequence). Trimming removed 4 bases from V and 4 bases from J; junction bases left unmatched: 14. CDR3 in DNA: TGTGCCAGCAGCCAGCCCCTATTTGACAGGGAATACAATGAGCAGTTCTTC. It codes for CASSQPLFDREYNEQFF. The full variable domain, in which reference TRBV5-5 and TRBJ2-1 provide the parts outside the CDR3, is DAGVTQSPTHLIKTRGQQVTLRCSPISGHKSVSWYQQVLGQGPQFIFQYYEKEERGRGNFPDRFSARQFPNYSSELNVNALLLGDSALYLCASSQPLFDREYNEQFFGPGTRLTVL.

Comment on this clone: The junction shows a germline mismatch at one end, possibly a read error. The chain joins TRBV18 to TRBJ2-1, with TRBD1 identical over 7 bases. Germline lookup yields CDR1 KGHSH and CDR2 LQKENI. The CDR3 consists of 16 residues. Here the CDR3 DNA reads TGTGCCAGCTCAACACCCGACAGGGCCCCCTACAATGAGCAGTTCTTC. It translates to CASSTPDRAPYNEQFF.